This T cell receptor (beta chain) was profiled in a study of cytomegalovirus exposure and HLA in healthy donors. The CDR3 loop spans 16 amino acids. Losses at the gene ends were 1 base for V and 4 bases for J; bases not matched to a gene: 7. This clone appeared a single time. Its antigen is unknown. Amplification used 60 Vbeta primers and 13 Jbeta primers. Clones were sequenced by immunoSEQ multiplex PCR, and TCRdb holds only the in-frame ones, with some missing. The table lists 140,000 or so clones, roughly 80% of them singletons. Points from the study as a whole: A later analysis found common viral pathogens apparently linked to several of the most significant clusters. Later on, an analysis showed TCR association rates differing by HLA locus, with DRB1 the most and HLA-C the fewest.

The TCR was taken from a woman aged 40 to 49 in good health and CMV-seronegative. The sample comprised PBMCs. The chain recombines TRBV23-1 with TRBJ2-3; 8 nucleotides match TRBD1. TRBV23-1 is placed among ORFs of uncertain function. The CDR3 DNA reads TGCGCCAGCAGTCAATGGCTACAGACAGGGGCAGATACGCAGTATTTT. It yields the protein CASSQWLQTGADTQYF.